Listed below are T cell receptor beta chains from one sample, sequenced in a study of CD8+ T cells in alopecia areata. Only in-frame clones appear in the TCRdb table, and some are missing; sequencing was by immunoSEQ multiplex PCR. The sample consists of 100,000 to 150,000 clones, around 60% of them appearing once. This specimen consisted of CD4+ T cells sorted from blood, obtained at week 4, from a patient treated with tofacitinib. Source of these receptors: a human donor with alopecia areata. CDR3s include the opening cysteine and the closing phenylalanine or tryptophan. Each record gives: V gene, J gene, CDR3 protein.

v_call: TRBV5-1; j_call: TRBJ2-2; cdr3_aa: CASQVAGGLSGELFF
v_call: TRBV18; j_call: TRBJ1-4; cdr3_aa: CASSPGDAGEKLFF
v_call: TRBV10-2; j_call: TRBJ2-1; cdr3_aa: CASSLSGRANEQFF
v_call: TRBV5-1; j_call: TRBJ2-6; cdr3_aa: CASSLVAAGANVLTF
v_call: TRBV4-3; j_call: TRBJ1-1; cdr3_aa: CASSQDMTGTSSTEAFF
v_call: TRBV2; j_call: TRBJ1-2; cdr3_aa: CASSGTAYGYTF
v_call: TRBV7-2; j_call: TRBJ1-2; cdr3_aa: CASSLGQGSRGYTF
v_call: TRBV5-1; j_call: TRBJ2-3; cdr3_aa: CASSIRLLAGGTDTQYF
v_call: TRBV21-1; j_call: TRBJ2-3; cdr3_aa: CASSTYRSTDTQYF
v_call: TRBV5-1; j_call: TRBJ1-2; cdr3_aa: CASSFAPDYGYTF
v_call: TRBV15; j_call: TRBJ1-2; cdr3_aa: CATSRGGQGYTF
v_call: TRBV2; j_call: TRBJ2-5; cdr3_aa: CASSFQETQYF
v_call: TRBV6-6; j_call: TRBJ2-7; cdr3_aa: CASTTGQFYEQYF
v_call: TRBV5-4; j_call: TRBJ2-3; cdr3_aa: CASSRAGGTDTQYF
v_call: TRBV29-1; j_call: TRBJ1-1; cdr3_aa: CSVGRGTEAFF
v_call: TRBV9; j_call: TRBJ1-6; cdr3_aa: CASSVGTGPDSPLHF
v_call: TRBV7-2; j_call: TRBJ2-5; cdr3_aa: CASSYRWGETETQYF
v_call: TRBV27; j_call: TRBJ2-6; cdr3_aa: CASSLQGIPSGANVLTF
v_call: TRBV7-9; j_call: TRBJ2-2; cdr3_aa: CASSPTSNGELFF
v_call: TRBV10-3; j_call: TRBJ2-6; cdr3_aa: CAISDEGSGANVLTF
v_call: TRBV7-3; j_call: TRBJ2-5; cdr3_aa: CASSVGLASGETQYF
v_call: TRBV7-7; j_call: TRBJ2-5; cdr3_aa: CASVGAVDRETQYF
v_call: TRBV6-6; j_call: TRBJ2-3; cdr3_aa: CASTRQASPDTQYF
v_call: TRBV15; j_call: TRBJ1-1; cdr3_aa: CATSRGGETGEAFF
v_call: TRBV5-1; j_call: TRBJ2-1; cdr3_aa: CASSLDGSDEQFF
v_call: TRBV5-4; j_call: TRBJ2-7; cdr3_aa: CASSLGRGIDEQYF
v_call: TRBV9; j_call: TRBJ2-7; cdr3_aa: CASSVAGDSSYEQYF
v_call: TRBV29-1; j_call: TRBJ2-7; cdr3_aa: CSVVGTAYEQYF
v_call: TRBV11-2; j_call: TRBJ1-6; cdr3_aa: CASSLGGDSSPLHF
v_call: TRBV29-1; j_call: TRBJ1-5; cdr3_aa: CSVRTGFSNQPQHF
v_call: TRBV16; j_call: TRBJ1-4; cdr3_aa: CASSRRGSPTNEKLFF
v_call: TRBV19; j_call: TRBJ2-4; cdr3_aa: CASSIGLLLPLAKNIQYF
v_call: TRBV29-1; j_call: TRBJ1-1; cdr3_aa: CSVERSTEAFF
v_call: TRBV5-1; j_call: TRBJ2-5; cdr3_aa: CASSLDRADQETQYF
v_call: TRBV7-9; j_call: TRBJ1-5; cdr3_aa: CASSLSGVTHQPQHF
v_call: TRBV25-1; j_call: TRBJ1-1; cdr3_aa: CASSESGQGLKAFF
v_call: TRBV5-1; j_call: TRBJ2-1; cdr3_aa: CASSLAYNEQFF
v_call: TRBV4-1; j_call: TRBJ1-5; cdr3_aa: CASSQEGAAGQPQHF
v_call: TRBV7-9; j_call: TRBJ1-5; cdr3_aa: CASSKDGSSNQPQHF
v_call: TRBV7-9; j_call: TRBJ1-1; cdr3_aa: CAETGDLTGLHTEAFF
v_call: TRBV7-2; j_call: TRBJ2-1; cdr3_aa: CASTPRDTYNEQFF
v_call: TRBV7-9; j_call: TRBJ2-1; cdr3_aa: CASSPTGQVKNEQFF
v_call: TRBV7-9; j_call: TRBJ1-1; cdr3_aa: CASSLVMGSEAFF
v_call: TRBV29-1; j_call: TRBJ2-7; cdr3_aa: CSHDRGRGPTYEQYF
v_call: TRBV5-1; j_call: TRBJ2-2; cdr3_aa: CASSLSGPDTGELFF
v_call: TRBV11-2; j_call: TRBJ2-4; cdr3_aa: CASSLDLHPKNIQYF